The 11 T cell receptor beta chains given below trace back to one sample, sequenced in a study of blood T cell repertoires in COVID-19. TCRdb's table, derived via immunoSEQ multiplex PCR, lists solely in-frame clones and lacks some. The sample shows hundreds of thousands of clones, 87% of them seen only once. Sample: PBMCs or T cells enriched from blood (not recorded which). These receptors all stem from a young woman who had recovered from COVID-19.

The rearrangement joins TRBV6-5 to TRBJ1-5; tentatively, D is TRBD1 (6 bases). CDR1 and CDR2 (germline): MNHEY, SVGAGI. The CDR3 is 14 residues long. Trimming removed 7 bases from V and 7 bases from J, with 17 bases in between. The CDR3: CASTQTGIGQPQHF. The CDR3 region has the DNA TGTGCCAGCACCCAAACAGGGATAGGCCAGCCCCAGCATTTT.

There are a few counts of this clone. The rearrangement uses TRBV5-1 and TRBJ1-1; 9 bases line up with TRBD1. The CDR3 is made up of 15 amino acids. Trimming removed 4 bases from V and 6 bases from J; junction bases left unmatched: 10. Germline V lookup: CDR1 SGHRS, CDR2 YFSETQ. Here the CDR3 DNA reads TGCGCCAGCAGCACTTACAAGGGACAGGGACCTGAAGCTTTCTTT. Amino acids: CASSTYKGQGPEAFF.

This sequence joins TRBV20-1 and TRBJ1-2; TRBD1 is a possible D gene (5 bases). From germline, CDR1 is DFQATT and CDR2 SNEGSKA (reference sequence). CDR3 size: 12 residues. Trimming cost V 3 bases and J 8 bases, with 13 bases left between them. The CDR3 DNA is TGCAGTGCTAGTCGTAGGGGAGGCGGCTACACCTTC. Its translation: CSASRRGGGYTF.

The chain couples TRBV4-1 to TRBJ1-1; D is undetermined. V lost 3 bases and J lost 1, with 12 bases in between. CDR3 length: 15 amino acids. The germline gives CDR1 MGHRA, CDR2 YSYEKL. DNA for the CDR3: TGCGCCAGCAGCCACCTGGACTGGGCGAACACTGAAGCTTTCTTT. Translating it yields CASSHLDWANTEAFF.

The rearrangement uses TRBV6-2 or TRBV6-3 and TRBJ1-5, with TRBD1 matching over 7 bases. Trimming at V came to 4 bases and at J to 0 bases, leaving 9 bases not matched to a gene. The germline V gene has CDR1 MNHEY and CDR2 SVGEGT. The length of the CDR3 is 17 residues. CDR3: CASSSRATGDSNQPQHF. The CDR3 coding sequence is TGTGCCAGCAGTTCACGGGCCACAGGGGATAGCAATCAGCCCCAGCATTTT.

The V and J genes are TRBV18 and TRBJ1-5; 10 bases fit TRBD1. Germline V gene sequence: CDR1 KGHSH, CDR2 LQKENI. Germline trimming cut 3 bases from V and 1 base from J; bases unmatched to any gene: 6. There are 17 residues in the CDR3. In DNA form, the CDR3 reads TGTGCCAGCTCACCGTGGACAGGGGGTCGGAGCAATCAGCCCCAGCATTTT. Protein: CASSPWTGGRSNQPQHF.

The V gene is TRBV7-3, the J gene TRBJ2-1, with 8 positions matching TRBD1. Germline-derived CDR1 and CDR2 are SGHTA and FQGTGA. Trimming took 4 bases from V and 0 from J; bases not matched to a gene: 5. This CDR3 region has 16 residues. The CDR3 coding sequence is TGTGCCAGCAGCTCCCGACAGGGGAGCTCCTACAATGAGCAGTTCTTC. This encodes CASSSRQGSSYNEQFF. Looking up the rest from reference TRBV7-3 and TRBJ2-1 gives the full variable domain: GAGVSQTPSNKVTEKGKYVELRCDPISGHTALYWYRQSLGQGPEFLIYFQGTGAADDSGLPNDRFFAVRPEGSVSTLKIQRTERGDSAVYLCASSSRQGSSYNEQFFGPGTRLTVL.

In this sample, this clone turned up a few times. The CDR3 reads CASSPLGTYNEQFF. CDR3 nucleotide sequence: TGTGCCAGCAGCCCCCTCGGTACCTACAATGAGCAGTTCTTC. V and J are TRBV7-3 and TRBJ2-1; D unclear. V was pared by 5 bases and J by 2 bases, with 10 bases between. This CDR3 comprises 14 residues. Germline CDR1 and CDR2: SGHTA and FQGTGA.

This chain uses TRBV18 with TRBJ2-1; 11 positions match TRBD2. There are 14 residues in the CDR3. Unmatched junction bases numbered 6, after V lost 9 bases and J lost 5 bases. The germline gives CDR1 KGHSH, CDR2 LQKENI. CDR3 DNA sequence: TGTGCCAGTGGGACTAGCGGAAGCGACAATGAGCAGTTCTTC. Translation: CASGTSGSDNEQFF.

This chain joins TRBV5-1 and TRBJ2-2; D is unresolved. V dropped 4 bases and J dropped 4 bases, with 14 bases sitting between them. The CDR3 length is 15 residues. Germline V gives CDR1 SGHRS, CDR2 YFSETQ. The CDR3 sequence: CASSLERPGTGELFF. DNA for the CDR3: TGCGCCAGCAGCCTGGAACGACCGGGCACCGGGGAGCTGTTTTTT.

In this sample, this clone turned up once. The chain combines TRBV6-5 with TRBJ1-1; D remains unclear. CDR3 length equals 14 residues. Trimming left V 2 bases short and J 2 bases short, with 9 bases between. CDR1 and CDR2 from the germline V gene are MNHEY and SVGAGI. For the CDR3, the DNA is TGTGCCAGCAGTTACGGCCAAAGAAACACTGAAGCTTTCTTT. Residues: CASSYGQRNTEAFF.